The T cell receptor (beta chain) described here comes from a study of cytomegalovirus exposure and HLA in healthy donors. Germline loops: CDR1 MNHNS, CDR2 SASEGT. The CDR3 consists of 14 residues. V was cut by 6 bases and J by 0 bases, with 12 bases left in between. Concerning this clone itself: Antigen: not known.

Study observations and caveats: Excluded: some indistinguishable V segments such as TRBV6-2 and TRBV6-3.

Use of 60 Vbeta and 13 Jbeta primers characterized the PCR. Libraries were prepared by immunoSEQ multiplex PCR; TCRdb keeps only in-frame clonotypes and omits some of them. The sample has over 130,000 clones, about four fifths seen once; the top ten hold about 6.7%. This clonotype was sampled from a man aged 50 to 59 in good health and CMV-seropositive. Sequenced: PBMCs. This sequence joins TRBV6-1 and TRBJ2-7; weak D call: TRBD1 (6 bases). In DNA form, the CDR3 reads TGTGCCAGCAGCCCAGACAGGATCTCCTACGAGCAGTACTTC. As protein: CASSPDRISYEQYF.